The TCR beta chain described here comes from a study of blood T cell repertoires in COVID-19. Study-level information: There were acute and convalescent COVID-19 samples, and they came from the United States, Italy and Spain.

Germline V lookup: CDR1 LNHNV, CDR2 YYDKDF (reference sequence). The CDR3 loop spans 13 amino acids. Trimming pared 1 base from V and 7 bases from J, leaving 7 bases between. As handled by the study authors: Researchers report that nucleated cell counts were estimated from reference gene primer amplification. Generated by immunoSEQ multiplex PCR, the TCRdb table keeps only in-frame clones and is missing some. V and J calls and clone size are copied from that table; D and trimming were computed from the DNA. This table holds about 44,000 clones, approximately 82% found once. This chain uses TRBV15 with TRBJ1-4; D is unclear. The source is an older woman with acute or convalescent COVID-19. Input material: peripheral blood. DNA of the CDR3: TGTGCCACCAGCAGAGGGCAGGTTGAAAAACTGTTTTTT. Translation gives CATSRGQVEKLFF.